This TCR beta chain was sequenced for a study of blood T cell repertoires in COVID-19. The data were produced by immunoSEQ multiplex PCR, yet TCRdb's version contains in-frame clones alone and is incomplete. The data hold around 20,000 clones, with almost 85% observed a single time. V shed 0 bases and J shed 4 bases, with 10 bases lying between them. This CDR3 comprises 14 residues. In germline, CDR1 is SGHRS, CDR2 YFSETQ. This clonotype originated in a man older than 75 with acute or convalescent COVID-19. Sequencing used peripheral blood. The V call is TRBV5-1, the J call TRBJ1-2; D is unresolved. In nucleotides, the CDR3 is TGCGCCAGCAGCTTGGGCCTTGAGGGCTATGGCTACACCTTC. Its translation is CASSLGLEGYGYTF.